The clone carrying this T cell receptor beta chain was seen at least ten times. Germline V gives CDR1 SGHAT, CDR2 FQNNGV. Trimming cost V 5 bases and J 9 bases; bases outside gene matches: 9. The CDR3 is made up of 13 amino acids. TCRdb fed the 5' RACE reads into MiXCR, producing one record per CDR3 protein. The repertoire holds approximately 80,000 distinct CDR3 sequences, with approximately 10% as singletons. This sample is drawn from a study of early T cells in non-severe SARS-CoV-2 infection. The source was whole blood, collected at baseline. The TCR was taken from an adult who was a healthcare worker with PCR-confirmed SARS-CoV-2 infection or an uninfected control (not recorded which). The rearrangement uses TRBV11-2 and TRBJ1-1; 7 bases line up with TRBD1. DNA of the CDR3: TGTGCCAGCAGCCCCCAGGCACAGGGGAAAGCTTTCTTT. It specifies CASSPQAQGKAFF.